This note documents a single TCR beta chain sequence. The sample comes from a study of blood T cell repertoires in COVID-19. Study-wide context: Whether acute or convalescent, the COVID-19 samples came from the United States, Italy and Spain. In each case, the material was cDNA or gDNA derived from T cells, B-cell-depleted T cells, or PBMCs.

Trimming cost V 0 bases and J 0 bases, with 12 bases left between them. Germline loops: CDR1 WNHNN, CDR2 SYGVQD (reference sequence). This CDR3 has 17 residues. In the authors' workflow: Amplification with reference gene primers provided the estimates of nucleated cell counts. Generated by immunoSEQ multiplex PCR, the TCRdb table keeps only in-frame clones and is missing some. The V and J calls and clone size are taken from that table; D and trimming were inferred from the DNA. Among roughly 270,000 clones listed, over 75% were seen once. V and J are TRBV10-1 and TRBJ1-5, with a weak D call TRBD1 (6 bases). The sample comprised peripheral blood. The TCR comes from a man younger than 35 with active or convalescent COVID-19. The CDR3 DNA follows: TGCGCCAGCAGTGAGTCAAATACAGGGTCTAGCAATCAGCCCCAGCATTTT. It codes for CASSESNTGSSNQPQHF.